This TCR beta chain is drawn from a study of cytomegalovirus exposure and HLA in healthy donors. Whole-study results and caveats: Three chains linked to CMV were shown in vitro to be specific for CMV antigens. A list of more than 150 TCR beta chains associated with cytomegalovirus was given. A later analysis found first-cohort TCR clusters tended to co-occur in the approximately 110 validation repertoires.

The donors were in the approximately 130-subject validation cohort, distinct from the approximately 670-subject first cohort. Remarks on this clone: Its antigen is currently unknown.

Produced via immunoSEQ multiplex PCR; TCRdb's table is partial and in-frame only. The table records 250,000 to 350,000 clones, 88% of them present only once. This receptor was taken from a woman aged 18-29 years in good health and CMV-seronegative. The sample consisted of PBMCs.

The CDR3, as DNA: TGCGCCAGCAGCTTGACAGGGGTTTCCTATAATTCACCCCTCCACTTT. This gives the protein CASSLTGVSYNSPLHF. V and J are TRBV5-1 and TRBJ1-6; 7 positions match TRBD1. The CDR3 has 16 amino acids. The V segment lost 1 base and the J segment 1 base; nucleotides outside the gene matches: 2. The V gene's germline CDR1 is SGHRS and CDR2 YFSETQ.